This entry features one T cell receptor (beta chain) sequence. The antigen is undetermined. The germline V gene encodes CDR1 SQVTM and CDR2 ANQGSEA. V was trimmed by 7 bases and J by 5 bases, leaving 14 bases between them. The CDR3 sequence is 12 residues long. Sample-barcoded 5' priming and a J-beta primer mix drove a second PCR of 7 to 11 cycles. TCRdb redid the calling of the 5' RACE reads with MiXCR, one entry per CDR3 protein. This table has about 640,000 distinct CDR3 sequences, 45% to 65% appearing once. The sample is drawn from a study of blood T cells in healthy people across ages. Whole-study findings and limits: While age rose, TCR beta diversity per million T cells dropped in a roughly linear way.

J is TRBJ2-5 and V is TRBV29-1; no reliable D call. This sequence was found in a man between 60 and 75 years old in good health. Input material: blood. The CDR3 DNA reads TGCAGCGGGCTCAAGGGTGGTGAGACCCAGTACTTC. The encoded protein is CSGLKGGETQYF.